The rows below give T cell receptor beta chains drawn from one sample of a study of blood T cell repertoires in COVID-19. Sequencing was performed with immunoSEQ multiplex PCR; in TCRdb, only in-frame clones are kept and a portion is missing. The data show 99,000 or so clones, with roughly 80% seen just once and 15% held by the top ten. The sequenced material came from peripheral blood. These receptors originate from a woman older than 75 with acute or convalescent COVID-19. CDR3s include the opening cysteine and the closing phenylalanine or tryptophan. The D gene is left open where the match is weak. Expanded clones get a size class; other rows say once, few or many, or leave the size out.

D gene,clone size,J gene,V gene,CDR3 protein,CDR3 DNA
.,.,TRBJ1-2,TRBV18,CASSPQVTRDGYTF,TGTGCCAGCTCACCACAGGTTACCAGGGATGGCTACACCTTC
TRBD2,.,TRBJ2-5,TRBV5-4,CASSWGTSGETQYF,TGTGCCAGCAGCTGGGGGACTAGCGGAGAGACCCAGTACTTC
.,few,TRBJ1-1,TRBV5-1,CASQSLEGTEAFF,TGCGCCAGCCAAAGTTTGGAGGGGACTGAAGCTTTCTTT
TRBD1,.,TRBJ1-6,TRBV27,CASSPDRDRGYSPLHF,TGTGCCAGCAGTCCAGACCGGGACAGGGGCTATTCACCCCTCCACTTT
.,.,TRBJ2-4,TRBV10-1,CASSDGNIQYF,TGCGCCAGCAGTGACGGAAACATTCAGTACTTC
TRBD1,.,TRBJ1-5,TRBV29-1,CSVGGTGNQPQHF,TGCAGCGTTGGGGGGACAGGGAATCAGCCCCAGCATTTT
.,.,TRBJ2-3,TRBV16,CASSHQSGADTQYF,TGTGCCAGCAGCCACCAATCGGGGGCAGATACGCAGTATTTT
.,few,TRBJ2-5,TRBV29-1,CSVEDSHRGGSETQYF,TGCAGCGTTGAAGACTCCCACAGGGGAGGTTCTGAGACCCAGTACTTC
TRBD1,few,TRBJ1-1,TRBV7-8,CASSPGQGWNTEAFF,TGTGCCAGCAGCCCCGGACAGGGGTGGAACACTGAAGCTTTCTTT
.,.,TRBJ2-1,TRBV30,CAWSLGGEQFF,TGTGCCTGGAGTCTAGGGGGTGAGCAGTTCTTC
.,.,TRBJ2-1,TRBV6-5,CASSYSDRFSLEQFF,TGTGCCAGCAGTTACTCGGACAGATTTTCCCTCGAGCAGTTCTTC
.,.,TRBJ2-5,TRBV12-3/TRBV12-4,CASSLLTPETQYF,TGTGCCAGCAGTCTCCTAACCCCGGAGACCCAGTACTTC
.,.,TRBJ1-4,TRBV5-1,CASSGTLGAEKLFF,TGCGCCAGCAGCGGAACATTGGGGGCCGAAAAACTGTTTTTT
.,.,TRBJ2-2,TRBV30,CAWSPTGTGELFF,TGTGCCTGGAGTCCTACAGGGACCGGGGAGCTGTTTTTT
.,.,TRBJ2-2,TRBV24-1,CATSEWSGATSTGELFF,TGTGCCACCAGTGAGTGGTCAGGGGCTACGAGCACCGGGGAGCTGTTTTTT
.,.,TRBJ1-6,TRBV19,CASRPGNSPLHF,TGTGCCAGTCGTCCGGGGAACTCACCCCTCCACTTT
.,.,TRBJ1-5,TRBV19,CASSISGSLHQPQHF,TGTGCCAGTAGTATATCGGGGTCTTTGCACCAGCCCCAGCATTTT
TRBD1,once,TRBJ2-7,TRBV18,CASSSGQGGNEQYF,TGTGCCAGCTCATCGGGACAGGGGGGAAACGAGCAGTACTTC
.,.,TRBJ1-3,TRBV2,CASTSRAFSGNTIYF,TGTGCCAGCACCTCCAGGGCGTTCTCTGGAAACACCATATATTTT
.,.,TRBJ2-3,TRBV5-1,CASSLLATDTQYF,TGCGCCAGCAGCTTGCTAGCCACAGATACGCAGTATTTT
.,.,TRBJ1-1,TRBV3-1/TRBV3-2,CASSSSQGDTEAFF,TGTGCCAGCAGTTCCAGTCAAGGGGACACTGAAGCTTTCTTT
TRBD1,.,TRBJ1-1,TRBV19,CASSVTGGEFSEAFF,TGTGCCAGTAGTGTCACAGGGGGCGAGTTTAGTGAAGCTTTCTTT
TRBD1,.,TRBJ2-1,TRBV5-4,CASSPGQGLSNEQFF,TGTGCCAGCAGCCCCGGACAGGGGCTCTCCAATGAGCAGTTCTTC
TRBD2,few,TRBJ2-3,TRBV9,CATARGGSSTDTQYF,TGTGCCACCGCGAGGGGCGGGAGCAGCACAGATACGCAGTATTTT
.,.,TRBJ1-6,TRBV7-2,CASSQTGTKNSPLHF,TGTGCCAGCAGCCAAACAGGGACTAAAAATTCACCCCTCCACTTT
TRBD1,.,TRBJ1-1,TRBV2,CASTRQGAFSNTEAFF,TGTGCCAGCACGAGACAGGGGGCCTTTTCTAACACTGAAGCTTTCTTT
.,.,TRBJ1-2,TRBV6-1,CASSSGGVPNYGYTF,TGTGCCAGCAGTTCCGGAGGGGTCCCTAACTATGGCTACACCTTC
TRBD1,.,TRBJ1-2,TRBV27,CASSLRGLGYTF,TGTGCCAGCAGTTTAAGGGGGCTTGGCTACACCTTC
.,.,TRBJ2-2,TRBV28,CASSWASGTGELFF,TGTGCCAGCAGTTGGGCGTCTGGGACCGGGGAGCTGTTTTTT
.,.,TRBJ1-1,TRBV7-9,CASSSTLGGTEAFF,TGTGCCAGCAGCTCTACTCTCGGGGGCACTGAAGCTTTCTTT
TRBD1,once,TRBJ1-3,TRBV7-8,CASSPTGGYGNTIYF,TGTGCCAGCAGCCCGACAGGGGGCTATGGAAACACCATATATTTT
.,few,TRBJ2-2,TRBV2,CASSVWTVRTGELFF,TGTGCCAGCAGTGTTTGGACAGTCAGGACCGGGGAGCTGTTTTTT
TRBD1,.,TRBJ1-5,TRBV7-8,CASSSRSQGDQPQHF,TGTGCCAGCAGCTCCCGGAGTCAGGGGGATCAGCCCCAGCATTTT
TRBD1,.,TRBJ1-5,TRBV27,CASSFQGTDFSNQPQHF,TGTGCCAGCAGTTTCCAAGGGACAGACTTCAGCAATCAGCCCCAGCATTTT
.,.,TRBJ1-6,TRBV9,CASSVAGGSSYNSPLHF,TGTGCCAGCAGCGTAGCTGGGGGGTCCTCCTATAATTCACCCCTCCACTTT
.,.,TRBJ2-7,TRBV7-2,CASRSVLREQYF,TGTGCCAGCCGATCGGTTCTACGGGAGCAGTACTTC
TRBD2,.,TRBJ2-1,TRBV2,CASTRWASGSNEQFF,TGTGCCAGCACCAGATGGGCTAGCGGGAGCAATGAGCAGTTCTTC
TRBD2,.,TRBJ2-5,TRBV27,CASSTSLAGGGETQYF,TGTGCCAGCAGTACCTCACTAGCGGGAGGGGGAGAGACCCAGTACTTC
.,.,TRBJ2-3,TRBV11-2,CASSLGTLTSTDTQYF,TGTGCCAGCAGCTTAGGCACTCTGACTAGCACAGATACGCAGTATTTT
.,once,TRBJ1-2,TRBV15,CATSRPYSAGYGYTF,TGTGCCACCAGCAGACCATACTCAGCGGGGTATGGCTACACCTTC
TRBD2,.,TRBJ2-3,TRBV10-3,CASSGDSTDTQYF,TGTGCCAGTAGCGGGGACAGCACAGATACGCAGTATTTT
TRBD1,.,TRBJ2-7,TRBV28,CASSRGQSLYEQYF,TGTGCCAGCAGTAGGGGACAGTCCCTCTACGAGCAGTACTTC
.,.,TRBJ1-1,TRBV7-9,CASGRENTEAFF,TGTGCCAGTGGGAGGGAAAACACTGAAGCTTTCTTT
.,.,TRBJ2-7,TRBV2,CASSVDRSYEQYF,TGTGCCAGCAGTGTTGACAGGTCCTACGAGCAGTACTTC
.,.,TRBJ1-5,TRBV5-8,CASSYLRGILNQPQHF,TGTGCCAGCAGCTATCTCAGAGGAATCCTAAATCAGCCCCAGCATTTT
TRBD1,.,TRBJ2-7,TRBV11-2,CASSLEVRGREQYF,TGTGCCAGCAGCTTAGAAGTCAGGGGGCGAGAGCAGTACTTC
.,.,TRBJ2-3,TRBV21-1,CASSPRGGRAGADTQYF,TGTGCCAGCAGCCCGCGCGGCGGGAGGGCCGGGGCAGATACGCAGTATTTT
TRBD1,.,TRBJ1-3,TRBV28,CASTRDRGGNTIYF,TGTGCCAGCACCCGGGACAGAGGAGGAAACACCATATATTTT
.,.,TRBJ2-3,TRBV5-1,CASSSGTSSDTQYF,TGCGCCAGCAGCTCCGGGACAAGCTCAGATACGCAGTATTTT
.,.,TRBJ1-1,TRBV27,CASSKRQLGKTEAFF,TGTGCCAGCAGTAAAAGACAGTTGGGCAAGACTGAAGCTTTCTTT